This TCR beta chain was recovered during a study of a mutant IDH1 vaccine in newly diagnosed glioma. The method was immunoSEQ multiplex PCR; TCRdb's version includes in-frame clones alone and lacks a portion of them. Here the sample spans some 23,000 clones, about 70% being singletons. Noted time point: week 11, during vaccination. Doses consisted of 300 ug of mutant IDH1 20-mer peptide each, paired with topical imiquimod. Notes on the study in general: It seemed that pseudoprogression was not linked to changes in the top peripheral T cell clonotypes. Induction of immune responses by the vaccine occurred in about 95% of patients.

A remark on this clone: What it binds is unknown.

Specimen: peripheral blood mononuclear cells (PBMCs), collected from a glioma patient whose treatment included an IDH1 peptide vaccine. The origin of this receptor is a man between 18 and 29 years old with glioma. Some clones in this sample may be carry-over from other donors' samples.

The CDR3 protein is CASTLLEKNIQYF. The CDR3 DNA reads TGTGCCAGCACCCTTTTGGAGAAGAACATTCAGTACTTC. The chain couples TRBV11-2 to TRBJ2-4; D ambiguous. Trimming took off 7 bases at V and 7 bases at J, with 14 bases between the two ends. Per germline, CDR1 SGHAT and CDR2 FQNNGV. The CDR3 runs 13 residues.